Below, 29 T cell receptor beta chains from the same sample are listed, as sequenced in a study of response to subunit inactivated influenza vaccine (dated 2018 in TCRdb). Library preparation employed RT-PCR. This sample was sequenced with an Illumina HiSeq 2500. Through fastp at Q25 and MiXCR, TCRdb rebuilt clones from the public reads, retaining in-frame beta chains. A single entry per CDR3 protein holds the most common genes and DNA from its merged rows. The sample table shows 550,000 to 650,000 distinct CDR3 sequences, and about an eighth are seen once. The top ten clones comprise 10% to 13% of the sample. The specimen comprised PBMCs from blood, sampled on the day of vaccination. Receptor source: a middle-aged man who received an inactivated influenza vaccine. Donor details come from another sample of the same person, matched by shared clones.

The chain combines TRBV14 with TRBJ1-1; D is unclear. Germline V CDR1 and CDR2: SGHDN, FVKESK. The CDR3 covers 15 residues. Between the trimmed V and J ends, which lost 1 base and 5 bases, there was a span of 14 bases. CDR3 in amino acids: CASSQGLSLGTEAFF. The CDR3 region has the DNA TGTGCCAGCAGCCAAGGCTTAAGTTTGGGGACTGAAGCTTTCTTT.

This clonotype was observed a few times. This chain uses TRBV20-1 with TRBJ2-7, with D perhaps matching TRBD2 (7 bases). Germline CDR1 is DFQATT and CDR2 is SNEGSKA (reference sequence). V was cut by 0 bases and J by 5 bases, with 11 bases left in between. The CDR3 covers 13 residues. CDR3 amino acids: CSARELGGDEQYF. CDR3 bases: TGCAGTGCTAGAGAGTTAGGGGGGGACGAGCAGTACTTC.

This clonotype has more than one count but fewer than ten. The CDR3 sequence: CASSPWTAKWGETQYF. CDR3 coding DNA: TGTGCCAGCAGCCCCTGGACAGCAAAATGGGGAGAGACCCAGTACTTC. V is TRBV7-9 and J is TRBJ2-5; TRBD1 might be the D (6 bases). The CDR3 extends over 16 amino acids. The germline V gene encodes CDR1 SEHNR and CDR2 FQNEAQ (reference sequence). V lost 5 bases, J lost 4 bases, and 20 bases lay in between.

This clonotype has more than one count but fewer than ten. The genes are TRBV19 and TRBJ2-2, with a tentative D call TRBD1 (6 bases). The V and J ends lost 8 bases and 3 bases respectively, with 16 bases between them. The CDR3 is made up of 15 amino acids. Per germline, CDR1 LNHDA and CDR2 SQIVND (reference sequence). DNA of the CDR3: TGTGCCAGTCCCCGCCCACAGGGATACACCGGGGAGCTGTTTTTT. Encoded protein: CASPRPQGYTGELFF.

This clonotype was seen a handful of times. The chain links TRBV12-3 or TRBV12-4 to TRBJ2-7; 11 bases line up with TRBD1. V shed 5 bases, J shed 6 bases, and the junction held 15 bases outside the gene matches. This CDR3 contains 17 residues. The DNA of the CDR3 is TGTGCCAGCAGTCAACTCTACAGATCGGACAGGGGGCTCGAGCAGTACTTC. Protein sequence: CASSQLYRSDRGLEQYF.

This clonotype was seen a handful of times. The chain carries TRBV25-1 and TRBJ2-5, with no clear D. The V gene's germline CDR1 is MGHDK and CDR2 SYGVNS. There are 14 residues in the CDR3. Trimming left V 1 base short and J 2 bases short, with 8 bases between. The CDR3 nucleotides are TGTGCCAGCAGTGAATTTAGTGTACAAGAGACCCAGTACTTC. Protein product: CASSEFSVQETQYF.

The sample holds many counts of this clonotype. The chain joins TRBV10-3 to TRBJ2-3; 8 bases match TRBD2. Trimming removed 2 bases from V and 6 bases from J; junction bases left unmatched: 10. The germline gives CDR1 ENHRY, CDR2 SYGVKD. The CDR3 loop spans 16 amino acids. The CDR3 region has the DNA TGTGCCATCAGTGAGGGTAGCGGGACACGAGCGGATACGCAGTATTTT. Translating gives CAISEGSGTRADTQYF.

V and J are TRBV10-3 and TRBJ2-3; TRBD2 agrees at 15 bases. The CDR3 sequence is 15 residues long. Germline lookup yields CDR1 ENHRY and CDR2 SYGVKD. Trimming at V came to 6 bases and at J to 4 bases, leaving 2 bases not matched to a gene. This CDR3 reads CAIRRTSGGADTQYF. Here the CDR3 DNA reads TGTGCCATCAGGAGGACTAGCGGGGGGGCAGATACGCAGTATTTT.

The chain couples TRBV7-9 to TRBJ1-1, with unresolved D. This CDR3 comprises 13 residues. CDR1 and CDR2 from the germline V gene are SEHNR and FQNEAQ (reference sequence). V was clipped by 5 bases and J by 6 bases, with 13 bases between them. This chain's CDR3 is CASSPDGVAEAFF. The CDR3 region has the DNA TGTGCCAGCAGCCCGGATGGGGTGGCTGAAGCTTTCTTT. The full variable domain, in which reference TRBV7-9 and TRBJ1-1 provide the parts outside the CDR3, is DTGVSQNPRHKITKRGQNVTFRCDPISEHNRLYWYRQTLGQGPEFLTYFQNEAQLEKSRLLSDRFSAERPKGSFSTLEIQRTEQGDSAMYLCASSPDGVAEAFFGQGTRLTVV.

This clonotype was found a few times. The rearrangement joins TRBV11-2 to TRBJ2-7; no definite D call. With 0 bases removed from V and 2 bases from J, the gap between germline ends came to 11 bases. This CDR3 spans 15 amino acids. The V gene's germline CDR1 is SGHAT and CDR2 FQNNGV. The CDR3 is CASSLDHSRTYEQYF. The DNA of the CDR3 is TGTGCCAGCAGCTTAGATCACTCCAGGACCTACGAGCAGTACTTC.

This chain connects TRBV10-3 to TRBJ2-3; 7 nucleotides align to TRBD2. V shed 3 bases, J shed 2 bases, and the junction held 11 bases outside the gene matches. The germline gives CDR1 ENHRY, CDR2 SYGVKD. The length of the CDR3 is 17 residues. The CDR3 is CAISERSASGLTDTQYF. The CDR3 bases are TGTGCCATCAGTGAACGGTCGGCTAGCGGACTCACAGATACGCAGTATTTT.

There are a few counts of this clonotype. The CDR3 loop reads CASSPLGGGYTF. CDR3 coding DNA: TGTGCCAGCAGTCCCTTAGGGGGTGGCTACACCTTC. The rearrangement joins TRBV13 to TRBJ1-2; D is possibly TRBD1 (6 bases). The length of the CDR3 is 12 residues. CDR1 is PRHDT and CDR2 is FYEKMQ in the germline V gene (reference sequence). V was pared by 6 bases and J by 7 bases, with 12 bases between.

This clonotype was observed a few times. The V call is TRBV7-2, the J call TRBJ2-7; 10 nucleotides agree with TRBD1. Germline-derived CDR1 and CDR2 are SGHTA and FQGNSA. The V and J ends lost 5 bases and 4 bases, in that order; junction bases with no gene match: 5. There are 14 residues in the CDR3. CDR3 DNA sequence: TGTGCCAGCAGCACGTCGGGACAGGGGTACGAGCAGTACTTC. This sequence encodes CASSTSGQGYEQYF.

The CDR3 DNA reads TGTGCCAGCAAAGCACAGGGGAGAGAGCAGTACTTC. It yields the protein CASKAQGREQYF. The chain joins TRBV12-3 or TRBV12-4 to TRBJ2-7; 7 bases are shared with TRBD1. This CDR3 is 12 amino acids long. Trimming took 7 bases from V and 7 from J; bases not matched to a gene: 7.

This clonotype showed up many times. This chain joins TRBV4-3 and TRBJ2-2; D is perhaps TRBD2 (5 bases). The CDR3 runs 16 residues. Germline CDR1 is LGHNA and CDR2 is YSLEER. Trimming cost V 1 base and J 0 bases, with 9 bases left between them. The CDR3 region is CASSQGTGTNTGELFF. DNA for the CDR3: TGCGCCAGCAGCCAAGGCACCGGGACGAACACCGGGGAGCTGTTTTTT.

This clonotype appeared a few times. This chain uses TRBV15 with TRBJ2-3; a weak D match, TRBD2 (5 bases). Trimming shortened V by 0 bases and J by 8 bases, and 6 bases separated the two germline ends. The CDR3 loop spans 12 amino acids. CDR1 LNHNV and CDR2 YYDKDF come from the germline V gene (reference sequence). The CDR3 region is CATSRDRGTQYF. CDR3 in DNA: TGTGCCACCAGCAGAGATCGGGGTACGCAGTATTTT.

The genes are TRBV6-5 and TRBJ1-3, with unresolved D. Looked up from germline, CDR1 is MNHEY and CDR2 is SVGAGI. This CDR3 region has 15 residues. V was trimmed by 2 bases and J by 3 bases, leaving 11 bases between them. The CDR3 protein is CASSYQAGGGNTIYF. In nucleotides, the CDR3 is TGTGCCAGCAGTTACCAAGCTGGTGGTGGAAACACCATATATTTT.

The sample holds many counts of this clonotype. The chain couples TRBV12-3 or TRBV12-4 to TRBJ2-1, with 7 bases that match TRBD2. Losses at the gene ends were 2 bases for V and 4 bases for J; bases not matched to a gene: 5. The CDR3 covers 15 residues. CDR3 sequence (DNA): TGTGCCAGCAGTTTAATACTAGCGAGGTACAATGAGCAGTTCTTC. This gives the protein CASSLILARYNEQFF.

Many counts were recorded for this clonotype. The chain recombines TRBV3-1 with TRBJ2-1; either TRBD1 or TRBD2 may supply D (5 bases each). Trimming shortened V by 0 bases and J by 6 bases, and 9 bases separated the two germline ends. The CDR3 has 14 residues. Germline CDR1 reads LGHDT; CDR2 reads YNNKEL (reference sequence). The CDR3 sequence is CASSQDNGANEQFF. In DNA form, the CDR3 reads TGTGCCAGCAGCCAAGATAACGGGGCCAATGAGCAGTTCTTC.

This CDR3 reads CASSLATGEFGYTF. In DNA form, the CDR3 reads TGCGCCAGCAGCTTGGCCACAGGGGAGTTTGGCTACACCTTC. V gene TRBV5-1 combines with J gene TRBJ1-2; 7 bases align to TRBD1. With 0 bases clipped from V and 7 bases from J, the junction kept 6 bases outside the gene matches. The length of the CDR3 is 14 residues. Germline CDR1 SGHRS, CDR2 YFSETQ.

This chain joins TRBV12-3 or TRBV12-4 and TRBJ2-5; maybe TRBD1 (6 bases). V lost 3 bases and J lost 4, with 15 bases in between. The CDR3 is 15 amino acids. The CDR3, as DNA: TGTGCCAGCAGTTTTCGGGCAGGGGAACGAGAGACCCAGTACTTC. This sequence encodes CASSFRAGERETQYF.

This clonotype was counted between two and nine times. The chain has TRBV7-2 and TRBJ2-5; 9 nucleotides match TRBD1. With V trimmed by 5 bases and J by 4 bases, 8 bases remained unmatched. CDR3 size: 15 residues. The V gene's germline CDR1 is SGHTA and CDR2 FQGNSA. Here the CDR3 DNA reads TGTGCCAGCAGCACGGGGACAGGGAAAAGAGAGACCCAGTACTTC. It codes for CASSTGTGKRETQYF.

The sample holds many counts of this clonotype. The CDR3 spells CASSFGPGSNQPQHF. The DNA for the CDR3 is TGCGCCAGCAGCTTCGGGCCTGGGAGCAATCAGCCCCAGCATTTT. The chain recombines TRBV5-1 with TRBJ1-5; D gene ambiguous. The V and J ends lost 2 bases and 1 base respectively, with 10 bases between them. Per germline, CDR1 SGHRS and CDR2 YFSETQ. This CDR3 is 15 amino acids long.

CDR3 DNA: TGTGCCAGCAGCTCGGGCTCCGCGGGCGCAGATACGCAGTATTTT. Residues: CASSSGSAGADTQYF. This sequence joins TRBV13 and TRBJ2-3; D is perhaps TRBD2 (5 bases). CDR3 length: 15 residues. CDR1 is PRHDT and CDR2 is FYEKMQ in the germline V gene (reference sequence). Trimming took off 4 bases at V and 4 bases at J, with 15 bases between the two ends.

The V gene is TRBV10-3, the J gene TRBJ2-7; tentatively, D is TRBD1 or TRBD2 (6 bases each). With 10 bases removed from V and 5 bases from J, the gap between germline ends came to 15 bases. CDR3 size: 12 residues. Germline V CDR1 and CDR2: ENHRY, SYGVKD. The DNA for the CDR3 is TGTGCCACCTCGAGGGGGGCGAACGAGCAGTACTTC. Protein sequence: CATSRGANEQYF.

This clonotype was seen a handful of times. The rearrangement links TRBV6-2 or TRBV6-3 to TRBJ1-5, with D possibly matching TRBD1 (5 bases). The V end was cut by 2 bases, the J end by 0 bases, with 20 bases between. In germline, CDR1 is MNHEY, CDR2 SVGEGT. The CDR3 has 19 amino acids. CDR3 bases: TGTGCCAGCAGTTACGCAGACAGTCGGGTAACCTATAGCAATCAGCCCCAGCATTTT. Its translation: CASSYADSRVTYSNQPQHF.

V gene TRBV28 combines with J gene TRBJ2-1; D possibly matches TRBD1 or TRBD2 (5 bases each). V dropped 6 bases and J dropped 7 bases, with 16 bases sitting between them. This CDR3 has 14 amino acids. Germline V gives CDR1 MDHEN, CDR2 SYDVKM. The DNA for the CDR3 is TGTGCCAGCAGGCTACCGGGGCGAGGGAATGAGCAGTTCTTC. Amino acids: CASRLPGRGNEQFF.

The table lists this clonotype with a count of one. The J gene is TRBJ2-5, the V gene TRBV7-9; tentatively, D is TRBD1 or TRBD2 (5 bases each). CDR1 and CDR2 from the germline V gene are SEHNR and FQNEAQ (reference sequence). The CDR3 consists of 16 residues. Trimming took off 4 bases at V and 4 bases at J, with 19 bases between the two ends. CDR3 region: CASSSGRGGVLETQYF. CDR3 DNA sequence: TGTGCCAGCAGCTCGGGACGGGGTGGAGTATTAGAGACCCAGTACTTC.

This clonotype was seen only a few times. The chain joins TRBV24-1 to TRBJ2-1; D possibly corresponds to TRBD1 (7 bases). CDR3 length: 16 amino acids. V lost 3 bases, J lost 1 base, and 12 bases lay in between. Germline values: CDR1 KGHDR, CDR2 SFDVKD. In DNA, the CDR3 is TGTGCCACCAGTGATCCCAGGGGGGAGTCCTACAATGAGCAGTTCTTC. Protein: CATSDPRGESYNEQFF.